What follows are 9 T cell receptor beta chains derived from one specimen sequenced in a study of T cell responses to AZD1222 COVID-19 vaccine. Clones were read by immunoSEQ multiplex PCR, and TCRdb kept only the in-frame ones, dropping some. The repertoire includes approximately 190,000 clones, 90% to 95% of them detected once, and about 3.6% sits in the top ten. The specimen was peripheral blood, collected 28 days after the second dose of the MenACWY control vaccine. These TCRs come from an adult who received the MenACWY meningococcal vaccine as a control.

This rearrangement joins TRBV7-9 to TRBJ1-4; no clear D. V shed 5 bases and J shed 2 bases, with 18 bases lying between them. CDR3 size: 17 residues. Germline V gives CDR1 SEHNR, CDR2 FQNEAQ (reference sequence). CDR3 protein: CASSPLLGVGTNEKLFF. The CDR3 nucleotides read TGTGCCAGCAGCCCCCTACTTGGGGTGGGTACTAATGAAAAACTGTTTTTT.

The rearrangement joins TRBV19 to TRBJ2-1; 11 positions match TRBD1. The CDR3 has 14 amino acids. The germline CDR1 and CDR2 sequences are LNHDA and SQIVND (reference sequence). With V trimmed by 6 bases and J by 9 bases, 7 bases remained unmatched. CDR3 in amino acids: CASRKDRGLGEQFF. In nucleotides, the CDR3 is TGTGCCAGTAGAAAGGACAGGGGGCTAGGTGAGCAGTTCTTC.

J is TRBJ1-2 and V is TRBV3-1 (or the pseudogene TRBV3-2), with 7 bases matching TRBD1. From germline, CDR1 is LGHDT and CDR2 YNNKEL (reference sequence). Losses at the gene ends were 3 bases for V and 2 bases for J; bases not matched to a gene: 12. The length of the CDR3 is 17 residues. CDR3 DNA: TGTGCCAGCAGCCACTTGACAGGGCCGACCATCAACTATGGCTACACCTTC. Its translation is CASSHLTGPTINYGYTF.

A single count supports this clone. The V gene is TRBV7-9, the J gene TRBJ1-2; D gene ambiguous. Deletions cut 4 bases from V and 8 bases from J, with 14 bases between. The CDR3 spans 13 residues. The germline CDR1 and CDR2 sequences are SEHNR and FQNEAQ (reference sequence). As DNA, the CDR3 is TGTGCCAGCAGCTCCGACCGCAGCGGAGGCTACACCTTC. Its translation is CASSSDRSGGYTF. The complete variable domain, with remaining parts taken from reference TRBV7-9 and TRBJ1-2, reads DTGVSQNPRHKITKRGQNVTFRCDPISEHNRLYWYRQTLGQGPEFLTYFQNEAQLEKSRLLSDRFSAERPKGSFSTLEIQRTEQGDSAMYLCASSSDRSGGYTFGSGTRLTVV.

V gene TRBV19 combines with J gene TRBJ2-3, with a weak D call TRBD2 (5 bases). V was cut by 3 bases and J by 0 bases, with 13 bases left in between. The germline V gene has CDR1 LNHDA and CDR2 SQIVND (reference sequence). The length of the CDR3 is 16 residues. In DNA, the CDR3 is TGTGCCAGTAGTATGAGAGCGGAATCTAGCACAGATACGCAGTATTTT. This encodes CASSMRAESSTDTQYF.

The rearrangement links TRBV2 to TRBJ2-7; TRBD2 agrees at 9 bases. Germline V gives CDR1 SNHLY, CDR2 FYNNEI. This CDR3 comprises 14 residues. V was clipped by 4 bases and J by 4 bases; unmatched bases: 5. CDR3 in amino acids: CASSALAGSYEQYF. In DNA, the CDR3 is TGTGCCAGCAGTGCGCTAGCGGGATCGTACGAGCAGTACTTC.

The rearrangement links TRBV28 to TRBJ2-3; the match to TRBD1 covers 12 bases. V was clipped by 3 bases and J by 4 bases; unmatched bases: 5. The CDR3 is made up of 16 amino acids. CDR1 is MDHEN, CDR2 SYDVKM, per germline. CDR3 amino acids: CASSFPGTGGPDTQYF. Here the CDR3 DNA reads TGTGCCAGCAGTTTTCCCGGGACAGGGGGCCCAGATACGCAGTATTTT.

V usage is TRBV27 and J usage is TRBJ1-6, with D possibly being TRBD1 (5 bases). V was clipped by 3 bases and J by 6 bases, with 9 bases between them. Germline V lookup: CDR1 MNHEY, CDR2 SMNVEV (reference sequence). This CDR3 region has 14 residues. The DNA of the CDR3 is TGTGCCAGCAGTTTTTCAGGGACTAATTCACCCCTCCACTTT. Residues: CASSFSGTNSPLHF.

V and J are TRBV10-3 and TRBJ1-1, with D perhaps matching TRBD1 (6 bases). The CDR3 is 15 amino acids. Germline CDR1 ENHRY, CDR2 SYGVKD. V was clipped by 10 bases and J by 2 bases, with 20 bases between them. The CDR3 DNA reads TGTGCCACCCTGGGGGGGCCTGGGGGTAACACTGAAGCTTTCTTT. Its protein product is CATLGGPGGNTEAFF.